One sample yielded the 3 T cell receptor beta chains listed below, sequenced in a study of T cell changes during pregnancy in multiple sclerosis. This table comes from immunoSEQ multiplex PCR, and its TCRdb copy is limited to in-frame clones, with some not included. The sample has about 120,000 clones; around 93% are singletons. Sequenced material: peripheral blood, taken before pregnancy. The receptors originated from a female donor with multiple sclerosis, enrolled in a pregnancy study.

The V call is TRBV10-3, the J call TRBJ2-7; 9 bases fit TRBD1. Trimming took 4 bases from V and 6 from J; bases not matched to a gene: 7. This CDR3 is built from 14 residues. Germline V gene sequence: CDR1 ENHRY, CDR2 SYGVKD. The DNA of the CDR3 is TGTGCCATCAGTGGGTGGACAGGGGATCGCGAGCAGTACTTC. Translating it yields CAISGWTGDREQYF.

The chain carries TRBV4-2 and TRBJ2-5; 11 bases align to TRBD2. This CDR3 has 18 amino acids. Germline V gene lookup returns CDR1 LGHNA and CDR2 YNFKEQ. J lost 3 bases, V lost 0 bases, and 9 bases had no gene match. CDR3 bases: TGTGCCAGCAGCCAAGAAGTAGCGGGGGGGCCGATTGAAGAGACCCAGTACTTC. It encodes CASSQEVAGGPIEETQYF.

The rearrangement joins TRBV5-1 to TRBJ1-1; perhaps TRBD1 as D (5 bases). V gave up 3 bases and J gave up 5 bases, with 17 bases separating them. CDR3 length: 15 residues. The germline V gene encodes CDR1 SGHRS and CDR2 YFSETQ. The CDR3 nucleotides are TGCGCCAGCAGCTCGGGGGGGGGATGGGGGACTGAAGCTTTCTTT. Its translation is CASSSGGGWGTEAFF.